This T cell receptor beta chain is from a study of blood T cell repertoires in COVID-19. Study-level background: Some COVID-19 samples were acute and others convalescent; all came from the United States, Italy and Spain. The cDNA or gDNA used as material had been derived from T cells, B-cell-depleted T cells, or PBMCs.

V lost 5 bases and J lost 6; bases outside the gene matches: 6. Germline V lookup: CDR1 SEHNR, CDR2 FQNEAQ (reference sequence). The CDR3 has 14 amino acids. In the original processing: Amplification with reference gene primers provided the estimates of nucleated cell counts. Profiled with immunoSEQ multiplex PCR; TCRdb holds only in-frame clones, not every one. That table supplies the V and J calls and clone size; D and trimming were determined from the DNA. This table has 170,000 or so clones, approximately 83% appearing once. The Seattle patients, enrolled during active infection, were followed longitudinally.

The sequenced sample was peripheral blood. The sequence was obtained from a woman in her forties with COVID-19, enrolled during active disease. The rearrangement joins TRBV7-9 to TRBJ2-2, with 7 positions matching TRBD2. The CDR3 sequence: CASSPLGGPGELFF. The CDR3 region has the DNA TGTGCCAGCAGCCCATTGGGAGGGCCCGGGGAGCTGTTTTTT.